Listed here is a single T cell receptor (beta chain). Its cognate antigen is unknown. The read terminates 3 residues ahead of where the CDR3 ends, so the germline J gene completes it. These data are taken from a study of T cells in women clearing cervical HPV infection. Across the study: Only a few women had HLA typing results available.

This CDR3 has 13 residues. CDR1 DFQATT and CDR2 SNEGSKA come from the germline V gene (reference sequence). Deletions cut 2 bases from V and 1 base from J, with 9 bases between. TCRdb's table, derived via immunoSEQ multiplex PCR, lists solely in-frame clones and lacks some. Here the sample table reports about 30,000 clones. Study conclusions and caveats: CIN3+ cases had significantly higher TCR richness than controls; evenness did not differ. Controls had more TRBV6-7 (approximately 0.15%) than cases (about 0.11%).

The V gene is TRBV20-1, the J gene TRBJ2-7, with D possibly matching TRBD1 (6 bases). The TCR comes from a woman between 18 and 70 years old with a cervical HPV16 infection that either progressed to CIN3+ or cleared (not recorded which). Sequencing was performed on blood buffy coat. The covered CDR3 bases are TGCAGTGCTAGAAGGCAGGGGTCCTACGAG. Amino acid sequence: CSARRQGSYE. The full-length CDR3 reads as CSARRQGSYEQYF.